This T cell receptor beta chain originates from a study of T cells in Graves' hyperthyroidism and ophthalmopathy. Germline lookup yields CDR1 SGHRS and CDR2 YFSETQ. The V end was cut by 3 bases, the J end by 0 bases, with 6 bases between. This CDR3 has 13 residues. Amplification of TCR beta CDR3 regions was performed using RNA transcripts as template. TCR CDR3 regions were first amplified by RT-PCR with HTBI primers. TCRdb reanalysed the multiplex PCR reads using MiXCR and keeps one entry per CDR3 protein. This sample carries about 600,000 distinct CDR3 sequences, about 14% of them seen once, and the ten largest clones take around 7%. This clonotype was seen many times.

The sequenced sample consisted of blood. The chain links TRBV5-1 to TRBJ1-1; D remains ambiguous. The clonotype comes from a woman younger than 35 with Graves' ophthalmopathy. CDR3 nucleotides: TGCGCCAGCAGCTCGGACTTGAACACTGAAGCTTTCTTT. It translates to CASSSDLNTEAFF.